The subject of this entry is one T cell receptor beta chain. The CDR3 runs 14 residues. V lost 3 bases and J 2 bases, leaving 9 bases between the germline ends. Per the germline V gene, CDR1 is KGHDR and CDR2 is SFDVKD. Time point described: pre-sensitization, week 0. Treatment noted: therapeutic diphenylcyclopropenone sensitization with weekly scalp DPC. Participating donors were patients with alopecia, aged 18 to 70 years, considered appropriate candidates for DPC. Unique molecular identifiers were attached to individual cDNA molecules within the library. TCRdb itself ran the RACE reads through MiXCR, one entry per CDR3 protein. The sample shows approximately 100,000 distinct CDR3 sequences, about 12% of them seen only once. The data belong to a study of human T cells and chemical hapten exposure. Across the study: Sensitization used 2% DPC on about 2 cm by about 2 cm upper inner arm skin. Patch tests applied 0.01% DPC to the upper back, read at 6 days.

V and J are TRBV24-1 and TRBJ1-2, with D possibly TRBD1 on 5 matching bases. The sequence came from a woman in her forties or fifties with alopecia areata. Some clones in this sample may be carry-over from other donors' samples. Material: whole blood, obtained in connection with sensitization to the hapten diphenylcyclopropenone (DPC). The CDR3 region has the DNA TGTGCCACCAGTGATACGGGACCGAACTATGGCTACACCTTC. Its translation: CATSDTGPNYGYTF.